This T cell receptor (beta chain) was profiled in a study of cytomegalovirus exposure and HLA in healthy donors. This clone has a handful of counts. Libraries were prepared by immunoSEQ multiplex PCR; TCRdb keeps only in-frame clonotypes and omits some of them. In the table there are over 110,000 clones, more than 85% of which are singletons. The CDR3 runs 16 residues. V was clipped by 1 base and J by 6 bases, with 13 bases between them. Germline loops: CDR1 MNHNS, CDR2 SASEGT. The donors were in the 120-subject validation cohort, distinct from the roughly 600-subject first cohort. The chain uses TRBV6-1 and TRBJ1-6; the D gene is possibly TRBD1 (6 bases). Material for sequencing was PBMCs. The clonotype comes from a man younger than 35 in good health and CMV-seropositive. The CDR3, as DNA: TGTGCCAGCAGTGAAGGGCCGGGCAGGGGTAATTCACCCCTCCACTTT. This translates into CASSEGPGRGNSPLHF.